Listed here are 30 T cell receptor beta chains from one sample, sequenced in a study of shared clonotypes between healthy human individuals. The naive CD8 population came from CD45RO-negative cells selected for CCR7, without terminally differentiated effector memory CD45RA+ cells. Assay used: immunoSEQ multiplex PCR; TCRdb lists only in-frame clones, some missing. The profile shows 760,000 or so clones, approximately 96% of them singletons. Sequenced material: naive CD8+ T cells sorted from blood. The receptors come from a man younger than 40 in good health.

The gene calls are TRBV7-9 and TRBJ1-2; TRBD1 matches 10 bases. The germline CDR1 and CDR2 sequences are SEHNR and FQNEAQ (reference sequence). CDR3 length equals 16 residues. The V gene end was trimmed by 3 bases and the J gene end by 2 bases; junction bases not matched to a gene: 6. The CDR3 region is CASSFSGQGVNYGYTF. CDR3 bases: TGTGCCAGCAGCTTCTCCGGACAGGGGGTAAACTATGGCTACACCTTC.

The genes are TRBV27 and TRBJ2-1; 9 bases fit TRBD2. Germline values: CDR1 MNHEY, CDR2 SMNVEV (reference sequence). The V segment lost 3 bases and the J segment 2 bases; nucleotides outside the gene matches: 5. CDR3 size: 16 residues. The CDR3 sequence: CASSFWREGTYNEQFF. The CDR3 nucleotides are TGTGCCAGCAGTTTTTGGCGGGAGGGGACCTACAATGAGCAGTTCTTC.

CDR3 nucleotides: TGCAGCGTTGAGGTGTCCGGGGATAAGCAGTTCTTC. Its protein product is CSVEVSGDKQFF. J is TRBJ2-1 and V is TRBV29-1; the D gene is possibly TRBD2 (5 bases). CDR3 length: 12 residues. Deletions cut 3 bases from V and 11 bases from J, with 14 bases between. The germline gives CDR1 SQVTM, CDR2 ANQGSEA.

This chain connects TRBV6-6 to TRBJ1-4, with 7 bases lining up with TRBD1. The CDR3 spans 13 residues. Germline-derived CDR1 and CDR2 are MNHNY and SVGAGI (reference sequence). CDR3 DNA sequence: TGTGGCGCGGGGGGGACAGTAGATGAAAAACTGTTTTTT. This gives the protein CGAGGTVDEKLFF.

The gene calls are TRBV5-1 and TRBJ2-3; 9 nucleotides line up with TRBD2. The CDR3 covers 16 residues. V was clipped by 0 bases and J by 4 bases; unmatched bases: 6. Germline CDR1 and CDR2: SGHRS and YFSETQ. CDR3 sequence (DNA): TGCGCCAGCAGCTTGGCGGGACTAGCAGCCGCAGATACGCAGTATTTT. Amino acid sequence: CASSLAGLAAADTQYF.

The gene calls are TRBV9 and TRBJ2-1; D gene unclear. This CDR3 has 15 residues. V was trimmed by 4 bases and J by 0 bases, leaving 11 bases between them. CDR1 and CDR2 from the germline V gene are SGDLS and YYNGEE. CDR3: CASSPLRGSYNEQFF. Written as DNA, the CDR3 is TGTGCCAGCAGCCCACTACGCGGCTCCTACAATGAGCAGTTCTTC.

This clone came up once. This rearrangement joins TRBV27 to TRBJ2-7, with a possible D match to TRBD2 (5 bases). Germline CDR1 MNHEY, CDR2 SMNVEV (reference sequence). The CDR3 totals 17 residues. The V gene lost 1 base and the J gene lost 3 bases, with 19 bases spanning the gap. Written as DNA, the CDR3 is TGTGCCAGCAGTTTATTCCCCCTAGCCTCCCCTGACTACGAGCAGTACTTC. Its translation: CASSLFPLASPDYEQYF.

J is TRBJ1-1 and V is TRBV9; D not resolved. V lost 3 bases to trimming and J lost 6 bases, with 9 bases between them. Germline CDR1 is SGDLS and CDR2 is YYNGEE. The CDR3 sequence is 12 residues long. CDR3 sequence reads: CASSGAQPEAFF. For the CDR3, the DNA is TGTGCCAGCAGCGGGGCCCAACCTGAAGCTTTCTTT.

This clone was counted a few times. The chain uses TRBV5-6 and TRBJ2-2; no firm D call. V was pared by 2 bases and J by 7 bases, with 6 bases between. The CDR3 loop spans 12 amino acids. Germline CDR1 reads SGHDT; CDR2 reads YYEEEE. The CDR3, as DNA: TGTGCCAGCAGCTTTATCATCGGGGAGCTGTTTTTT. Translated: CASSFIIGELFF.

V usage is TRBV5-1 and J usage is TRBJ2-3, with D perhaps given as TRBD1 or TRBD2 (5 bases each). The CDR3 runs 15 residues. Germline CDR1 SGHRS, CDR2 YFSETQ. Trimming left V 2 bases short and J 0 bases short, with 10 bases between. In DNA form, the CDR3 reads TGCGCCAGCAGCTTATACGGGGCGAGCACAGATACGCAGTATTTT. It is translated as CASSLYGASTDTQYF. The entire variable domain, with the rest obtained from reference TRBV5-1 and TRBJ2-3, is as follows: KAGVTQTPRYLIKTRGQQVTLSCSPISGHRSVSWYQQTPGQGLQFLFEYFSETQRNKGNFPGRFSGRQFSNSRSEMNVSTLELGDSALYLCASSLYGASTDTQYFGPGTRLTVL.

This clone appeared once. CDR3 sequence: CASSQTPGGNQPQHF. The CDR3 DNA sequence: TGTGCCAGCAGTCAGACTCCGGGGGGCAATCAGCCCCAGCATTTT. The V and J genes are TRBV28 and TRBJ1-5; tentative D call: TRBD1 (5 bases). Germline lookup yields CDR1 MDHEN and CDR2 SYDVKM. Between the trimmed V and J ends, which lost 5 bases and 2 bases, there was a span of 13 bases. The CDR3 sequence is 15 residues long.

The V and J genes are TRBV27 and TRBJ1-1; D ambiguous. Germline CDR1 reads MNHEY; CDR2 reads SMNVEV (reference sequence). This CDR3 region has 14 residues. Trimming cost V 2 bases and J 0 bases, with 7 bases left between them. Here the CDR3 DNA reads TGTGCCAGCAGTTTAAGACCTTTGAACACTGAAGCTTTCTTT. Residues: CASSLRPLNTEAFF.

The chain is built from TRBV5-1 and TRBJ2-1, with a weak D call TRBD1 (6 bases). V dropped 4 bases and J dropped 8 bases, with 13 bases sitting between them. This CDR3 is built from 13 residues. The germline CDR1 and CDR2 sequences are SGHRS and YFSETQ. For the CDR3, the DNA is TGCGCCAGCAGCCCCATCAGGGGCGATGAGCAGTTCTTC. Protein: CASSPIRGDEQFF.

The chain's CDR3 is CASKGLRNEQFF. The CDR3 region has the DNA TGTGCCAGCAAGGGACTGCGCAATGAGCAGTTCTTC. The chain uses TRBV9 and TRBJ2-1, with TRBD2 as a possible D gene (6 bases). The germline V and J ends were trimmed by 6 bases and 6 bases, with 10 bases remaining between them. Germline CDR1 reads SGDLS; CDR2 reads YYNGEE. CDR3 size: 12 residues.

To note about this clone: Other DNA sequences from this sample encode an identical CDR3 as well. The chain recombines TRBV27 with TRBJ2-1; D uncertain. The CDR3 runs to 13 residues. Germline-derived CDR1 and CDR2 are MNHEY and SMNVEV (reference sequence). V gave up 0 bases and J gave up 6 bases, with 6 bases separating them. The CDR3 sequence is CASSLSPGNEQFF. CDR3 coding DNA: TGTGCCAGCAGTTTATCACCGGGCAATGAGCAGTTCTTC.

This clone was seen just once. The chain combines TRBV9 with TRBJ2-7; no clear D. V dropped 0 bases and J dropped 1 base, with 11 bases sitting between them. CDR3 length equals 15 residues. CDR1 is SGDLS, CDR2 YYNGEE, per germline. The CDR3 spells CASSVEAAASYEQYF. The CDR3 nucleotides are TGTGCCAGCAGCGTAGAGGCGGCGGCATCCTACGAGCAGTACTTC.

The gene calls are TRBV2 and TRBJ1-4; no reliable D call. The CDR3 is 13 amino acids. Trimming removed 11 bases from V and 4 bases from J, with 14 bases in between. Germline CDR1 SNHLY, CDR2 FYNNEI. CDR3 in amino acids: CAGRSLDNEKLFF. The CDR3 bases are TGTGCCGGACGGAGCCTGGATAATGAAAAACTGTTTTTT.

The chain links TRBV29-1 to TRBJ1-1; D unclear. The CDR3 has 12 amino acids. Germline V lookup: CDR1 SQVTM, CDR2 ANQGSEA. Trimming pared 6 bases from V and 5 bases from J, leaving 13 bases between. CDR3: CSVPLGGTEAFF. CDR3 in DNA: TGCAGCGTCCCCCTGGGCGGAACTGAAGCTTTCTTT.

As concerns this clone: Other DNA sequences of this sample code for an identical CDR3. The rearrangement links TRBV9 to TRBJ2-3, with D hard to call. Germline V gene sequence: CDR1 SGDLS, CDR2 YYNGEE. The CDR3 extends over 13 amino acids. Trimming took off 0 bases at V and 0 bases at J, with 2 bases between the two ends. CDR3 residues: CASSVVSTDTQYF. The CDR3 DNA sequence: TGTGCCAGCAGCGTAGTCAGCACAGATACGCAGTATTTT.

The rearrangement uses TRBV6-1 and TRBJ1-4; D may be TRBD1 (5 bases). The CDR3 loop spans 15 amino acids. Germline assignment: CDR1 MNHNS and CDR2 SASEGT. Trimming removed 7 bases from V and 5 bases from J, with 17 bases in between. CDR3 in DNA: TGTGCCAGCACCGGGGCCGGAGCGGCGAATGAAAAACTGTTTTTT. Amino acids: CASTGAGAANEKLFF.

The V call is TRBV2, the J call TRBJ2-7; D may correspond to TRBD1 or TRBD2 (6 bases each). From germline, CDR1 is SNHLY and CDR2 FYNNEI. Trimming stripped 7 bases from V and 4 bases from J, with 11 bases between. The CDR3 covers 12 residues. The CDR3 DNA reads TGTGCCAGCAAGGGGGGAGTGTACGAGCAGTACTTC. Residues: CASKGGVYEQYF. The variable domain in full, completed from reference TRBV2 and TRBJ2-7, reads EPEVTQTPSHQVTQMGQEVILRCVPISNHLYFYWYRQILGQKVEFLVSFYNNEISEKSEIFDDQFSVERPDGSNFTLKIRSTKLEDSAMYFCASKGGVYEQYFGPGTRLTVT.

This rearrangement joins TRBV5-4 to TRBJ2-5; D might be TRBD1 (5 bases). CDR3 length equals 16 residues. Per germline, CDR1 SGHNT and CDR2 YYREEE (reference sequence). Trimming removed 3 bases at V and 5 bases at J, with 20 bases between. The CDR3 region is CASSWASGYDRETQYF. In nucleotides, the CDR3 is TGTGCCAGCAGCTGGGCGTCAGGGTATGATAGGGAGACCCAGTACTTC.

The chain links TRBV5-1 to TRBJ1-4; D is ambiguous. Germline V lookup: CDR1 SGHRS, CDR2 YFSETQ. The ends were cut back, 0 bases at V and 0 bases at J, with 3 bases in the middle. The CDR3 sequence is 14 residues long. CDR3 amino acids: CASSLGATNEKLFF. CDR3 DNA sequence: TGCGCCAGCAGCTTGGGGGCAACTAATGAAAAACTGTTTTTT.

CDR3 in DNA: TGTGCCAGCAGTCCGAAAGTCCGGGGGACTGAAGCTTTCTTT. This gives the protein CASSPKVRGTEAFF. The rearrangement joins TRBV6-1 to TRBJ1-1, with D perhaps TRBD1 (5 bases). There are 14 residues in the CDR3. Trimming shortened V by 5 bases and J by 5 bases, and 15 bases separated the two germline ends. Germline CDR1 reads MNHNS; CDR2 reads SASEGT.

The chain couples TRBV7-9 to TRBJ2-2; possibly TRBD1 for D (5 bases). The CDR3 is made up of 18 amino acids. V lost 5 bases and J 0 bases, leaving 19 bases between the germline ends. Germline CDR1 is SEHNR and CDR2 is FQNEAQ (reference sequence). The DNA of the CDR3 is TGTGCCAGCAGCGGAATTCCCGGTGGGGCGGCGAACACCGGGGAGCTGTTTTTT. Translation: CASSGIPGGAANTGELFF.

V usage is TRBV6-5 and J usage is TRBJ2-3; 8 bases fit TRBD1. The J segment lost 3 bases and the V segment lost 2 bases, leaving 1 base of the junction unmatched. Germline lookup yields CDR1 MNHEY and CDR2 SVGAGI. There are 14 residues in the CDR3. CDR3 bases: TGTGCCAGCAGTTACGACAGGGGAACAGATACGCAGTATTTT. Its translation is CASSYDRGTDTQYF.

CDR3 nucleotide sequence: TGCGCCAGCAGCCCAGGGAACCCATACAATGAGCAGTTCTTC. Its translation: CASSPGNPYNEQFF. V usage is TRBV4-1 and J usage is TRBJ2-1, with a weak D call TRBD1 (5 bases). V shed 4 bases and J shed 4 bases, with 11 bases lying between them. The CDR3 consists of 14 residues. Germline assignment: CDR1 MGHRA and CDR2 YSYEKL.

The chain recombines TRBV28 with TRBJ1-1; tentative D call: TRBD1 (5 bases). V lost 2 bases and J 4 bases, leaving 8 bases between the germline ends. The CDR3 runs 13 residues. Germline V gene lookup returns CDR1 MDHEN and CDR2 SYDVKM. The CDR3 loop reads CASSLARATEAFF. The CDR3 nucleotides read TGTGCCAGCAGTTTAGCCAGGGCCACTGAAGCTTTCTTT.

The gene calls are TRBV29-1 and TRBJ2-7, with TRBD1 identical over 10 bases. This CDR3 spans 15 amino acids. The trim removed 2 bases at V and 5 bases at J, leaving 9 bases unmatched. The V gene's germline CDR1 is SQVTM and CDR2 ANQGSEA. CDR3 nucleotides: TGCAGCGTTGAACTATGGGACAGGGGAGGCGACGAGCAGTACTTC. Protein product: CSVELWDRGGDEQYF.

V and J are TRBV19 and TRBJ2-1, with a tentative D call TRBD1 (6 bases). Deletions cut 10 bases from V and 3 bases from J, with 10 bases between. Germline CDR1 is LNHDA and CDR2 is SQIVND (reference sequence). The CDR3 runs 12 residues. Here the CDR3 reads CATAQGYNEQFF. Here the CDR3 DNA reads TGTGCCACCGCACAGGGCTACAATGAGCAGTTCTTC.